Listed below are T cell receptor beta chains from one sample, sequenced in a study of persistence of HIV-infected CD4 T cells. What these receptors recognize is not known. Profiling relied on immunoSEQ multiplex PCR, and the TCRdb table lists in-frame clones only, not all of them. Among some 16,000 clones listed, 65% were seen once. This specimen was CD4+ T cells sorted from PBMCs after 18-hour stimulation, taken from a patient who received antiretroviral therapy. These receptors were taken from an adult woman with HIV who was CMV-seropositive. The conserved cysteine and the conserved F or W are not part of the CDR3 here. The D gene is left open where the match is weak. For some rows the clone size is stated as once, few or many, or as a class when expanded; others skip it.

CDR3: ASSSGSSYNEQF; D: .; V: TRBV7-3; size: .
CDR3: ASSLLSGDDEQF; D: .; V: TRBV7-6; size: .
CDR3: ASSLAGIRSTTQY; D: .; V: TRBV5-1; size: .
CDR3: ASSFEGSLSSGANVLT; D: .; V: TRBV5-1; size: .
CDR3: ASSRGTGGRSGANVLT; D: TRBD1; V: TRBV10-2; size: .
CDR3: ASSLGLTIDTIY; D: .; V: TRBV5-1; size: medium-sized
CDR3: ASSENLVGTQY; D: .; V: TRBV10-2; size: few
CDR3: ASGGTSLYNEQF; D: .; V: TRBV12-5; size: .
CDR3: ASSLRDSGNTGELF; D: .; V: TRBV5-1; size: .
CDR3: ASSLGGFREKLF; D: .; V: TRBV5-1; size: few
CDR3: ASSAQGRGVEGKNIQY; D: .; V: TRBV7-3; size: .
CDR3: ASSPRGRANEKLF; D: .; V: TRBV18; size: .
CDR3: ASSYSTNNEQF; D: .; V: TRBV6-5; size: .
CDR3: ASSLKTGASGYT; D: .; V: TRBV7-8; size: few
CDR3: ASSALGGNTIY; D: .; V: TRBV5-4; size: .
CDR3: ASSEARGSPLH; D: .; V: TRBV6-1; size: .
CDR3: ASSLEMSLVDTQY; D: .; V: TRBV5-1; size: .
CDR3: ATSYRGTETQY; D: TRBD1; V: TRBV24-1; size: .
CDR3: SVQGTENTEAF; D: .; V: TRBV29-1; size: .
CDR3: ASSEGWGQGANVLT; D: TRBD1; V: TRBV25-1; size: few
CDR3: ASSIGPMDSPLH; D: .; V: TRBV19; size: few
CDR3: ASSPRGLGSEQY; D: .; V: TRBV7-9; size: .
CDR3: ASSPPDDSTEAF; D: .; V: TRBV28; size: .
CDR3: ASSLGGISNTGELF; D: .; V: TRBV5-4; size: .
CDR3: ASSLEVRGISGYT; D: .; V: TRBV5-1; size: .
CDR3: ASSVGIAEQETQY; D: .; V: TRBV9; size: .